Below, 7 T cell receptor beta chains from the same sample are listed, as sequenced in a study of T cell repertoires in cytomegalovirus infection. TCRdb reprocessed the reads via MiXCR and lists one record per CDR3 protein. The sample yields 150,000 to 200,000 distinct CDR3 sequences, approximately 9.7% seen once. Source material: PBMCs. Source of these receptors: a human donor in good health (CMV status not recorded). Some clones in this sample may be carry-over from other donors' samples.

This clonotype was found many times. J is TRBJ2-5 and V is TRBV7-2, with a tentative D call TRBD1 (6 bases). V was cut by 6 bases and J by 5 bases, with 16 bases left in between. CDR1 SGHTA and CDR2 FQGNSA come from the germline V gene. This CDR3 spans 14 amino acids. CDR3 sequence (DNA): TGTGCCAGCAGTCCGTCTGGGACACCCGAGACCCAGTACTTC. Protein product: CASSPSGTPETQYF.

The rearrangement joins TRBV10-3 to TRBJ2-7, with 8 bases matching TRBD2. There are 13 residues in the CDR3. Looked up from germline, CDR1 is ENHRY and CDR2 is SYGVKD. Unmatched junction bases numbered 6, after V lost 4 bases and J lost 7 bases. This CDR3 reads CAISARGGDEQYF. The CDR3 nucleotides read TGTGCCATCAGTGCCCGGGGGGGGGATGAGCAGTACTTC.

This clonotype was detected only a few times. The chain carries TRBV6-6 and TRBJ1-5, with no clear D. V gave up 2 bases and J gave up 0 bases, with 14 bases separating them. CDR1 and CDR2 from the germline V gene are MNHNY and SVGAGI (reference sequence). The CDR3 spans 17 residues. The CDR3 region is CASSYDPKSLSNQPQHF. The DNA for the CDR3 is TGTGCCAGCAGTTACGATCCCAAATCACTTAGCAATCAGCCCCAGCATTTT.

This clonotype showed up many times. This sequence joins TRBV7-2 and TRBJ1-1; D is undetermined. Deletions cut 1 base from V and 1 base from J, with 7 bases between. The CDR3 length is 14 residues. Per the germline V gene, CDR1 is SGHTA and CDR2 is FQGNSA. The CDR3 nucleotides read TGTGCCAGCAGCTTAGAAAAGGGGAACACTGAAGCTTTCTTT. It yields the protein CASSLEKGNTEAFF.

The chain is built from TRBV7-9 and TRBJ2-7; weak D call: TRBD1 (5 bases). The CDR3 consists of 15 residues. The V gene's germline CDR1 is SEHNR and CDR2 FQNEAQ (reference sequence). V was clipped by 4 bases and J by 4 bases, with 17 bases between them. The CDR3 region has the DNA TGTGCCAGCAGCTCAATTGCTGGACAACCTTACGAGCAGTACTTC. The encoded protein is CASSSIAGQPYEQYF.

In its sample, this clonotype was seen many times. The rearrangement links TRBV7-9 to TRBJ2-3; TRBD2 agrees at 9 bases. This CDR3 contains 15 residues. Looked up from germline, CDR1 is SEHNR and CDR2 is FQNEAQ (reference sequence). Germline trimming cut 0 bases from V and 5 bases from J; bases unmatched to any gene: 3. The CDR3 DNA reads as TGTGCCAGCAGCTTAGCGCGGGGGGGGGGAGATACGCAGTATTTT. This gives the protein CASSLARGGGDTQYF.

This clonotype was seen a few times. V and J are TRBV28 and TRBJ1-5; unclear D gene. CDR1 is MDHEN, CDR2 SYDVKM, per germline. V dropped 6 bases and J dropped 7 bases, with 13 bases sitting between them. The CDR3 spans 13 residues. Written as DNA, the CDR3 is TGTGCCAGCAGATTGGGTGAGGGCCAGCCCCAGCATTTT. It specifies CASRLGEGQPQHF.